These 18 T cell receptor beta chains came from one sample sequenced in a study of radiotherapy plus CTLA-4 blockade in lung cancer. Data came from immunoSEQ multiplex PCR; TCRdb stores just in-frame clones and leaves some out. The data contain tens of thousands of clones, about three quarters of them singletons. The sample was peripheral blood, taken from a patient treated with radiotherapy plus ipilimumab. The receptor set was obtained from a human donor with non-small cell lung cancer whose response to radiotherapy plus ipilimumab could not be evaluated.

V is TRBV28 and J is TRBJ1-3, with 10 bases identical to TRBD1. The CDR3 is made up of 15 amino acids. Germline CDR1 reads MDHEN; CDR2 reads SYDVKM. After removal of 8 bases from V and 3 bases from J, the junction contained 7 bases not matched to a gene. The CDR3 loop reads CASYGTGVGGNTIYF. The CDR3 nucleotides are TGTGCCAGCTATGGGACAGGGGTTGGTGGAAACACCATATATTTT.

The V call is TRBV5-1, the J call TRBJ2-1, with D perhaps matching TRBD1 (7 bases). The CDR3 consists of 23 residues. From germline, CDR1 is SGHRS and CDR2 YFSETQ. The V end was cut by 2 bases, the J end by 0 bases, with 33 bases between. CDR3 DNA: TGCGCCAGCAGCTTCCCTCGGGACAGTTTTTCTGTCGTAGGAGGGAGCTCCTACAATGAGCAGTTCTTC. Translated, it gives CASSFPRDSFSVVGGSSYNEQFF.

V gene TRBV19 combines with J gene TRBJ2-6, with D maybe TRBD1 (6 bases). Trimming shortened V by 4 bases and J by 0 bases, and 7 bases separated the two germline ends. The CDR3 runs to 15 residues. CDR1 is LNHDA, CDR2 SQIVND, per germline (reference sequence). The CDR3 DNA follows: TGTGCCAGTAGTAGGACAGACTCTGGGGCCAACGTCCTGACTTTC. This gives the protein CASSRTDSGANVLTF.

This clone was observed once. The chain carries TRBV29-1 and TRBJ2-1; tentatively, D is TRBD2 (7 bases). Trimming removed 7 bases at V and 0 bases at J, with 16 bases between. The CDR3 extends over 15 amino acids. Per germline, CDR1 SQVTM and CDR2 ANQGSEA. In DNA, the CDR3 is TGCAGCGCCCCTCGGGGGGCGAGCTCCTACAATGAGCAGTTCTTC. The encoded protein is CSAPRGASSYNEQFF.

The chain uses TRBV4-3 and TRBJ2-1, with D unresolved. With 0 bases removed from V and 2 bases from J, the gap between germline ends came to 11 bases. CDR3 length equals 16 residues. Germline V CDR1 and CDR2: LGHNA, YSLEER. CDR3 DNA sequence: TGCGCCAGCAGCCAAGATACCAGGAATACCTACAATGAGCAGTTCTTC. This encodes CASSQDTRNTYNEQFF.

The sample holds one count of this clone. V gene TRBV28 combines with J gene TRBJ1-5, with D possibly matching TRBD1 (5 bases). The CDR3 spans 15 residues. Deletions cut 2 bases from V and 0 bases from J, with 8 bases between. Germline CDR1 reads MDHEN; CDR2 reads SYDVKM. CDR3 in amino acids: CASSLARDSNQPQHF. In DNA, the CDR3 is TGTGCCAGCAGTTTAGCCAGGGATAGCAATCAGCCCCAGCATTTT. Using reference TRBV28 and TRBJ1-5 for the parts outside the CDR3, the full variable domain is DVKVTQSSRYLVKRTGEKVFLECVQDMDHENMFWYRQDPGLGLRLIYFSYDVKMKEKGDIPEGYSVSREKKERFSLILESASTNQTSMYLCASSLARDSNQPQHFGDGTRLSIL.

This clone was seen a few times. The chain carries TRBV27 and TRBJ2-5, with a tentative D call TRBD2 (6 bases). The CDR3 length is 14 residues. From germline, CDR1 is MNHEY and CDR2 SMNVEV (reference sequence). V lost 8 bases, J lost 5 bases, and 18 bases lay in between. The CDR3 region has the DNA TGTGCCAGCTCAGGGACTTTTCGGCCGGAGACCCAGTACTTC. It translates to CASSGTFRPETQYF.

The chain uses TRBV6-6 and TRBJ1-1; 7 bases fit TRBD1. The CDR3 loop spans 16 amino acids. Germline-derived CDR1 and CDR2 are MNHNY and SVGAGI (reference sequence). V gave up 6 bases and J gave up 4 bases; unmatched junction bases: 14. In DNA form, the CDR3 reads TGTGCCAGCAGCTCGGGACAGTACCTACGGGGCACTGAAGCTTTCTTT. Amino acids: CASSSGQYLRGTEAFF.

This chain connects TRBV30 to TRBJ1-5; a possible D gene is TRBD1 (6 bases). The CDR3 runs to 15 residues. V was shortened by 3 bases and J by 2 bases, with 14 bases between the two germline ends. CDR1 is GTSNPN and CDR2 is SVGIG in the germline V gene (reference sequence). CDR3 sequence: CAWRQGFMGNQPQHF. The DNA of the CDR3 is TGTGCCTGGAGGCAGGGGTTTATGGGCAATCAGCCCCAGCATTTT. The full variable domain, in which reference TRBV30 and TRBJ1-5 provide the parts outside the CDR3, is SQTIHQWPATLVQPVGSPLSLECTVEGTSNPNLYWYRQAAGRGLQLLFYSVGIGQISSEVPQNLSASRPQDRQFILSSKKLLLSDSGFYLCAWRQGFMGNQPQHFGDGTRLSIL.

The J gene is TRBJ2-1, the V gene TRBV2; unclear D gene. Germline lookup yields CDR1 SNHLY and CDR2 FYNNEI. V lost 3 bases and J lost 0, with 9 bases in between. The CDR3 length is 15 residues. The CDR3 region has the DNA TGTGCCAGCAGTGATCCCCACAGCTCCTACAATGAGCAGTTCTTC. This gives the protein CASSDPHSSYNEQFF.

The genes are TRBV19 and TRBJ2-1, with a tentative D call TRBD1 (6 bases). The CDR3 length is 14 residues. Germline-derived CDR1 and CDR2 are LNHDA and SQIVND (reference sequence). Between the trimmed V and J ends, which lost 6 bases and 7 bases, there was a span of 16 bases. The DNA of the CDR3 is TGTGCCAGTAGCCCCGACAGGTTTGGGAATGAGCAGTTCTTC. It translates to CASSPDRFGNEQFF.

J is TRBJ2-5 and V is TRBV29-1, with D maybe TRBD2 (5 bases). This CDR3 comprises 12 residues. Trimming shortened V by 8 bases and J by 3 bases, and 13 bases separated the two germline ends. Germline assignment: CDR1 SQVTM and CDR2 ANQGSEA. In DNA form, the CDR3 reads TGCAGCCTGCGGACCGGGAAAGAGACCCAGTACTTC. Its protein product is CSLRTGKETQYF.

The V and J genes are TRBV27 and TRBJ2-7; 10 nucleotides agree with TRBD1. CDR3 length: 15 amino acids. Looked up from germline, CDR1 is MNHEY and CDR2 is SMNVEV (reference sequence). Trimming at V came to 5 bases and at J to 7 bases, leaving 11 bases not matched to a gene. This CDR3 reads CASSPRRTGGSEQYF. In DNA, the CDR3 is TGTGCCAGCAGTCCCCGGCGGACAGGGGGTAGTGAGCAGTACTTC.

About this clone: The identical CDR3 is also encoded by other nucleotide sequences in the sample. The chain employs TRBV7-3 and TRBJ2-2; the D is unclear. Germline V CDR1 and CDR2: SGHTA, FQGTGA. The CDR3 sequence is 13 residues long. The V end lost 5 bases, the J end lost 6 bases, and 10 bases lay between the germline ends. CDR3 amino acids: CASSPRSAGELFF. CDR3 sequence (DNA): TGTGCCAGCAGCCCACGAAGCGCCGGGGAGCTGTTTTTT.

V is TRBV4-2 and J is TRBJ2-4; tentative D call: TRBD2 (6 bases). The V and J ends lost 1 base and 9 bases respectively, with 16 bases between them. This CDR3 has 15 amino acids. CDR1 is LGHNA, CDR2 YNFKEQ, per germline. CDR3 coding DNA: TGTGCCAGCAGCCAAGGGGGAGGAGGACAATCCATTCAGTACTTC. This encodes CASSQGGGGQSIQYF.

The chain combines TRBV9 with TRBJ2-3; perhaps TRBD1 as D (5 bases). Trimming left V 1 base short and J 2 bases short, with 11 bases between. CDR1 and CDR2 (germline): SGDLS, YYNGEE. The CDR3 is 15 residues long. The CDR3 loop reads CASSVRAGHTDTQYF. The DNA for the CDR3 is TGTGCCAGCAGCGTAAGAGCAGGGCACACAGATACGCAGTATTTT.

The CDR3 nucleotides are TGCGCCAGCAGACGTACTAGCTATGAGCAGTTCTTC. It is translated as CASRRTSYEQFF. The chain couples TRBV5-1 to TRBJ2-1; tentatively, D is TRBD2 (6 bases). The ends were cut back, 5 bases at V and 8 bases at J, with 11 bases in the middle. There are 12 residues in the CDR3. Germline lookup yields CDR1 SGHRS and CDR2 YFSETQ.

The V and J genes are TRBV29-1 and TRBJ2-7; D gene ambiguous. The V gene's germline CDR1 is SQVTM and CDR2 ANQGSEA. With 8 bases removed from V and 0 bases from J, the gap between germline ends came to 23 bases. This CDR3 has 16 amino acids. CDR3 loop: CSPPQEIALSSYEQYF. CDR3 DNA: TGCAGCCCCCCCCAAGAGATAGCTTTATCCTCCTACGAGCAGTACTTC.